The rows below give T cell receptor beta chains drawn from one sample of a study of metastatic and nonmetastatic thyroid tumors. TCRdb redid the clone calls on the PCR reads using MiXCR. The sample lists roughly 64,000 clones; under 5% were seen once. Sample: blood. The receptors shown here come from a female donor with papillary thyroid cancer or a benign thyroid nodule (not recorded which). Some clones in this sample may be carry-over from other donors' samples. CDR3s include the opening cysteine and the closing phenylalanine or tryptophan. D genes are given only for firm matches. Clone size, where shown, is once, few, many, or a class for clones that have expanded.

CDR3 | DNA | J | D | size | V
CASSRSTSGRSNEQFF | TGTGCCAGCAGCCGCTCCACTAGCGGGAGAAGCAATGAGCAGTTCTTC | TRBJ2-1 | TRBD2 | many | TRBV12-3/TRBV12-4
CASSDQETQYF | TGTGCCAGCTCGGACCAAGAGACCCAGTACTTC | TRBJ2-5 | - | many | TRBV18
CASRNGRGELFF | TGTGCCAGCAGGAATGGGAGAGGGGAGCTGTTTTTT | TRBJ2-2 | - | medium-sized | TRBV6-1
CSVIAGGRETKYF | TGCAGCGTTATAGCGGGAGGTCGAGAGACCAAGTACTTC | TRBJ2-5 | TRBD2 | few | TRBV29-1
CAYKGFSGRPRF | TGTGCCTATAAAGGGTTTAGCGGGAGGCCACGCTTC | TRBJ2-7 | TRBD2 | many | TRBV30
CASRTGGGATEQFF | TGTGCCAGCAGGACGGGCGGGGGGGCCACTGAGCAGTTCTTC | TRBJ2-1 | TRBD2 | few | TRBV6-2/TRBV6-3
CASSYSGLATDTQYF | TGTGCCAGCAGTTATTCCGGACTAGCGACAGATACGCAGTATTTT | TRBJ2-3 | TRBD2 | medium-sized | TRBV6-1
CASKSDENEQFF | TGTGCTAGTAAGTCAGACGAGAATGAGCAGTTCTTC | TRBJ2-1 | - | few | TRBV12-5
CSASDRGWETQYF | TGCAGTGCTTCAGACAGGGGCTGGGAGACCCAGTACTTC | TRBJ2-5 | TRBD1 | many | TRBV20-1
CASSEIPGQGTHEQYF | TGTGCCAGCAGTGAAATTCCGGGACAGGGGACCCACGAGCAGTACTTC | TRBJ2-7 | TRBD1 | - | TRBV6-1
CASSQEASGYGQPQHF | TGTGCCAGCAGCCAAGAGGCGTCCGGGTATGGCCAGCCCCAGCATTTT | TRBJ1-5 | - | many | TRBV4-2
CASSLTGVIYNSPLHF | TGTGCCAGCAGTTTGACAGGGGTAATCTATAATTCACCCCTCCACTTT | TRBJ1-6 | TRBD1 | many | TRBV27
CATGQGYEQYF | TGTGCCACAGGACAGGGCTACGAGCAGTACTTC | TRBJ2-7 | TRBD1 | few | TRBV27
CASSLELAGTPGNEQFF | TGTGCCAGCAGCTTGGAACTAGCGGGTACACCGGGGAATGAGCAGTTCTTC | TRBJ2-1 | TRBD2 | - | TRBV5-4
CASSYTPQGVSEYF | TGTGCCAGCAGTTACACCCCACAGGGGGTGAGTGAGTATTTT | TRBJ2-3 | TRBD1 | many | TRBV6-5
CSARGLGEYNEQFF | TGCAGTGCTAGGGGTCTTGGGGAATACAATGAGCAGTTCTTC | TRBJ2-1 | - | many | TRBV20-1
CSASSSLITVELFF | TGCAGTGCTAGTTCCAGCCTAATCACCGTGGAGCTGTTTTTT | TRBJ2-2 | - | few | TRBV20-1
CASTAGGAAGANVLTF | TGTGCCAGCACCGCCGGGGGGGCTGCTGGGGCCAACGTCCTGACTTTC | TRBJ2-6 | TRBD2 | many | TRBV9
CASSQEETGNRGSPLHF | TGCGCCAGCAGCCAGGAAGAGACGGGAAACAGAGGGTCACCCCTCCACTTT | TRBJ1-6 | - | - | TRBV4-1
CASSTTAGGKNYGYTF | TGTGCCAGCAGTACAACGGCAGGGGGTAAGAACTATGGCTACACCTTC | TRBJ1-2 | TRBD1 | many | TRBV7-9
CASSSQEGYAEAFF | TGTGCCAGCAGCTCGCAGGAAGGTTATGCTGAAGCTTTCTTT | TRBJ1-1 | - | many | TRBV7-6
CASSSTNSDRYGYTF | TGTGCCAGCAGCTCCACGAACAGTGACCGCTATGGCTACACCTTC | TRBJ1-2 | - | many | TRBV11-2
CASSPRQGESPLHF | TGCGCCAGCAGTCCGAGACAGGGGGAGTCACCCCTCCACTTT | TRBJ1-6 | TRBD1 | - | TRBV5-1
CASSYSASGGLSTDTQYF | TGTGCCAGCAGTTACTCGGCTAGCGGGGGCCTCAGCACAGATACGCAGTATTTT | TRBJ2-3 | TRBD2 | - | TRBV6-2/TRBV6-3
CAIQKTVTETQYF | TGTGCCATTCAAAAGACAGTTACGGAGACCCAGTACTTC | TRBJ2-5 | - | many | TRBV6-1
CASSLLAGGFNEQFF | TGTGCCAGCAGCTTGCTAGCGGGAGGTTTTAATGAGCAGTTCTTC | TRBJ2-1 | TRBD2 | - | TRBV11-2
CASSLNSREQYF | TGTGCCAGCAGTTTAAACTCGCGCGAGCAGTACTTC | TRBJ2-7 | - | - | TRBV28
CASNRDRGNEQYF | TGCGCCAGCAACCGCGACAGGGGCAACGAGCAGTACTTC | TRBJ2-7 | TRBD1 | - | TRBV10-1
CASSLPSGAGKQYF | TGTGCCAGCAGCTTACCTTCGGGGGCTGGTAAGCAGTATTTT | TRBJ2-3 | - | many | TRBV7-2
CASSPFSGRARRTDTQYF | TGTGCCAGCAGCCCGTTTAGCGGGAGGGCCCGTAGGACAGATACGCAGTATTTT | TRBJ2-3 | TRBD2 | many | TRBV3-1
CASSLGPSGNFGQPQHF | TGTGCCAGCAGTTTAGGCCCCTCAGGGAATTTTGGTCAGCCCCAGCATTTT | TRBJ1-5 | - | many | TRBV28
CASSFFVGTGAGELFF | TGTGCCAGCAGCTTTTTTGTAGGGACAGGGGCCGGGGAGCTGTTTTTT | TRBJ2-2 | TRBD1 | many | TRBV5-4
CASSSGQKNQPQHF | TGTGCCAGCAGTTCGGGACAGAAGAATCAGCCCCAGCATTTT | TRBJ1-5 | TRBD1 | many | TRBV6-1
CASGNQGEQYF | TGTGCCAGTGGAAACCAGGGCGAGCAGTACTTC | TRBJ2-7 | - | - | TRBV6-2/TRBV6-3
CASSRERPGQGYGYTF | TGTGCCAGCAGCAGAGAACGACCGGGACAGGGCTATGGCTACACCTTC | TRBJ1-2 | TRBD1 | few | TRBV6-1
CASSPGLALLEQYF | TGCGCCAGCAGCCCCGGGTTAGCCCTACTCGAGCAGTACTTC | TRBJ2-7 | - | many | TRBV5-1
CASSEGDGRTNEKLFF | TGTGCCAGCAGCGAGGGGGACGGGCGTACTAATGAAAAACTGTTTTTT | TRBJ1-4 | - | - | TRBV9
CASRRLAGVDNEQFF | TGCGCCAGCCGGCGACTAGCGGGAGTAGACAATGAGCAGTTCTTC | TRBJ2-1 | TRBD2 | few | TRBV5-1
CASSQGVLRNTEAFF | TGTGCCAGCAGCCAAGGAGTTCTGCGAAACACTGAAGCTTTCTTT | TRBJ1-1 | - | many | TRBV3-1
CASSALSSTGELFF | TGTGCCAGCAGTGCCCTTTCGAGCACCGGGGAGCTGTTTTTT | TRBJ2-2 | - | few | TRBV6-1
CSAPLAPGRWQYF | TGCAGTGCTCCCCTAGCTCCCGGGAGGTGGCAGTACTTC | TRBJ2-7 | TRBD2 | - | TRBV20-1
CSARPGFNSGNTIYF | TGCAGTGCTAGACCGGGCTTTAACTCTGGAAACACCATATATTTT | TRBJ1-3 | - | many | TRBV20-1
CAWSRLFSGANVLTF | TGTGCCTGGAGTCGGCTCTTCTCTGGGGCCAACGTCCTGACTTTC | TRBJ2-6 | - | many | TRBV30
CASSYGRWGDQPQYF | TGTGCCAGCAGTTATGGCAGGTGGGGGGATCAGCCCCAGTATTTT | TRBJ2-3 | - | - | TRBV6-2/TRBV6-3